In this sample, the clone carrying this T cell receptor beta chain turned up once. Germline CDR1 and CDR2: MGHRA and YSYEKL. Unmatched junction bases numbered 12, after V lost 0 bases and J lost 5 bases. The CDR3 runs 17 residues. These data originate in a study of technical replicates of blood from a few donors. Sequenced by immunoSEQ multiplex PCR; TCRdb stores in-frame clones only, minus some. Among about 74,000 clones listed, around 93% were seen once. Sequencing was performed on T cells isolated from PBMCs. The source is a human donor in good health. This rearrangement joins TRBV4-1 to TRBJ2-5; 7 bases agree with TRBD2. This CDR3 reads CASSQEGSGAFGETQYF. The CDR3 coding sequence is TGCGCCAGCAGCCAAGAGGGAAGCGGGGCCTTTGGGGAGACCCAGTACTTC.